Below are 15 T cell receptor beta chains sequenced from a single sample in a study of blood T cell repertoires in COVID-19. The method was immunoSEQ multiplex PCR; TCRdb's version includes in-frame clones alone and lacks a portion of them. The table shows around 100,000 clones, with more than 75% occurring only once. Sequenced: peripheral blood. These TCRs come from a man aged 35-49 years with acute or convalescent COVID-19.

The chain has TRBV6-5 and TRBJ1-2; 9 nucleotides match TRBD1. CDR3 length equals 13 residues. Germline trimming cut 11 bases from V and 3 bases from J; bases unmatched to any gene: 7. Germline assignment: CDR1 MNHEY and CDR2 SVGAGI. CDR3 region: CAGADRGDYGYTF. CDR3 nucleotides: TGTGCCGGGGCGGACAGGGGTGACTATGGCTACACCTTC.

The rearrangement links TRBV7-2 to TRBJ2-1; 8 bases line up with TRBD1. In germline, CDR1 is SGHTA, CDR2 FQGNSA. After removal of 3 bases from V and 6 bases from J, the junction contained 13 bases not matched to a gene. This CDR3 region has 17 residues. The CDR3 nucleotides read TGTGCCAGCAGCTTTGGAGGGGCCGGGACAGGTCGCAATGAGCAGTTCTTC. It translates to CASSFGGAGTGRNEQFF.

The rearrangement joins TRBV5-1 to TRBJ1-1, with 8 bases fitting TRBD1. There are 17 residues in the CDR3. Trimming took 4 bases from V and 3 from J; bases not matched to a gene: 14. Germline-derived CDR1 and CDR2 are SGHRS and YFSETQ. As DNA, the CDR3 is TGCGCCAGCAGCCACAGAAAGACAGGGGAGAGCTACACTGAAGCTTTCTTT. Translation gives CASSHRKTGESYTEAFF.

The chain couples TRBV9 to TRBJ1-5; D is undetermined. The CDR3 is 14 amino acids. Germline CDR1 SGDLS, CDR2 YYNGEE. Trimming took 2 bases from V and 0 from J, leaving 6 bases between them. The CDR3 here is CASSVDNSNQPQHF. The CDR3 bases are TGTGCCAGCAGCGTCGACAATAGCAATCAGCCCCAGCATTTT.

V gene TRBV12-3 or TRBV12-4 combines with J gene TRBJ1-1; no firm D call. Trimming cost V 3 bases and J 2 bases, with 7 bases left between them. This CDR3 spans 13 amino acids. CDR3 nucleotides: TGTGCCAGCAGTTTCTCAGGAAACACTGAAGCTTTCTTT. Translated, it gives CASSFSGNTEAFF.

This rearrangement joins TRBV7-9 to TRBJ1-1, with D perhaps matching TRBD1 (5 bases). Germline V gene lookup returns CDR1 SEHNR and CDR2 FQNEAQ (reference sequence). V lost 5 bases and J lost 5, with 15 bases in between. This CDR3 comprises 14 residues. CDR3 coding DNA: TGTGCCAGCAGCGACCGGGTCCGGGGGACTGAAGCTTTCTTT. Translation: CASSDRVRGTEAFF.

This sequence joins TRBV14 and TRBJ1-1, with D possibly matching TRBD1 (6 bases). Per germline, CDR1 SGHDN and CDR2 FVKESK. Deletions cut 1 base from V and 6 bases from J, with 15 bases between. The CDR3 runs 15 residues. This CDR3 is CASSQGRGGNAEAFF. The CDR3 DNA is TGTGCCAGCAGCCAAGGTAGAGGGGGTAACGCTGAAGCTTTCTTT.

In this sample, this clone turned up once. The chain joins TRBV5-1 to TRBJ2-1, with 9 positions matching TRBD2. From germline, CDR1 is SGHRS and CDR2 YFSETQ. The CDR3 sequence is 15 residues long. V lost 0 bases to trimming and J lost 10 bases; unmatched junction nucleotides: 8. In DNA form, the CDR3 reads TGCGCCAGCAGCTTGGAGGTAGCGGGAGCTCAAGAGCAGTTCTTC. Its translation is CASSLEVAGAQEQFF. Drawing the rest from reference TRBV5-1 and TRBJ2-1, the complete variable domain is KAGVTQTPRYLIKTRGQQVTLSCSPISGHRSVSWYQQTPGQGLQFLFEYFSETQRNKGNFPGRFSGRQFSNSRSEMNVSTLELGDSALYLCASSLEVAGAQEQFFGPGTRLTVL.

This clone came up a few times. V is TRBV11-3 and J is TRBJ1-2, with a possible D match to TRBD1 (5 bases). The CDR3 runs 17 residues. Germline lookup yields CDR1 SGHNT and CDR2 YENEEA. The V end was cut by 5 bases, the J end by 0 bases, with 19 bases between. The CDR3 region has the DNA TGTGCCAGCAGCCCTCGGCGGGGGTCTGGAGCTAACTATGGCTACACCTTC. It encodes CASSPRRGSGANYGYTF.

The chain combines TRBV6-5 with TRBJ1-1, with 8 bases matching TRBD1. Losses at the gene ends were 6 bases for V and 4 bases for J; bases not matched to a gene: 7. The CDR3 is 14 amino acids. The germline V gene has CDR1 MNHEY and CDR2 SVGAGI. The CDR3, as DNA: TGTGCCAGCAGACCCCGACAGGGGAGCACTGAAGCTTTCTTT. Protein sequence: CASRPRQGSTEAFF.

This sequence joins TRBV27 and TRBJ2-7, with TRBD2 as a possible D gene (7 bases). V was clipped by 5 bases and J by 4 bases, with 12 bases between them. The CDR3 contains 13 residues. Germline lookup yields CDR1 MNHEY and CDR2 SMNVEV (reference sequence). CDR3 in DNA: TGTGCCAGCAGTCGGAGGGGGGGGTACGAGCAGTACTTC. The encoded protein is CASSRRGGYEQYF.

This clone was counted only a few times. This chain uses TRBV4-1 with TRBJ2-6, with TRBD2 matching 9 bases. V was clipped by 2 bases and J by 1 base; unmatched bases: 6. Germline V gene sequence: CDR1 MGHRA, CDR2 YSYEKL. CDR3 length: 18 residues. This CDR3 reads CASSQIQAGGSGANVLTF. In DNA form, the CDR3 reads TGCGCCAGCAGCCAAATTCAAGCGGGAGGATCTGGGGCCAACGTCCTGACTTTC.

This chain uses TRBV19 with TRBJ1-2; the D gene is possibly TRBD1 (5 bases). Germline V gives CDR1 LNHDA, CDR2 SQIVND (reference sequence). The CDR3 sequence is 13 residues long. Trimming pared 3 bases from V and 6 bases from J, leaving 11 bases between. This CDR3 reads CASSMSRVNGYTF. The CDR3 nucleotides read TGTGCCAGTAGTATGTCCAGGGTCAATGGCTACACCTTC.

The chain has TRBV5-1 and TRBJ2-1, with D perhaps matching TRBD1 (5 bases). CDR3 size: 16 residues. Trimming shortened V by 0 bases and J by 6 bases, and 16 bases separated the two germline ends. Per the germline V gene, CDR1 is SGHRS and CDR2 is YFSETQ. The CDR3: CASSLAGQSRRNEQFF. The CDR3 region has the DNA TGCGCCAGCAGCTTGGCAGGGCAGAGTCGTCGCAATGAGCAGTTCTTC.

The rearrangement uses TRBV7-9 and TRBJ2-7, with 7 bases fitting TRBD1. The V segment lost 2 bases and the J segment 5 bases; nucleotides outside the gene matches: 9. The CDR3 spans 15 residues. Per the germline V gene, CDR1 is SEHNR and CDR2 is FQNEAQ (reference sequence). The CDR3 region is CASSLSAGGSNEQYF. The CDR3 DNA follows: TGTGCCAGCAGCTTATCGGCAGGGGGTAGTAACGAGCAGTACTTC.